This T cell receptor beta chain appears in the sequencing data of a study of CD8+ T cells in alopecia areata. Across the study: The drug, oral tofacitinib, was given to treated patients at 5 to 10 mg twice daily. Broader study findings: Against the mouse data, patients shared TCRs less clearly, possibly for HLA reasons.

With 3 bases removed from V and 4 bases from J, the gap between germline ends came to 7 bases. This CDR3 comprises 11 residues. Germline V gene data show CDR1 as SQVTM and CDR2 as ANQGSEA. With respect to this clone: Its antigen is as yet unknown.

Investigators isolated RNA and reverse transcribed it into cDNA to act as the sequencing template. The assay was immunoSEQ multiplex PCR, and TCRdb's table has in-frame clones only and misses some. The sample has roughly 140,000 clones, 40% to 60% seen once. Punch biopsies of lesional scalp, plus peripheral blood, were taken from alopecia areata patients. The sequenced sample was CD8+ T cells sorted from blood, obtained at week 0. This TCR derives from a human donor with alopecia areata. The rearrangement links TRBV29-1 to TRBJ2-7; D is unclear. The CDR3 region has the DNA TGCAGCGTTGAGACGGAGTACGAGCAGTACTTC. Its protein product is CSVETEYEQYF.